This TCR beta chain was sequenced during a study of blood T cell repertoires in COVID-19. Study as a whole: The United States, Italy and Spain provided the acute and convalescent COVID-19 samples. The cDNA or gDNA used as material had been derived from T cells, B-cell-depleted T cells, or PBMCs.

Seattle patient enrollment occurred during active infection, with longitudinal follow-up thereafter. Trimming stripped 1 base from V and 5 bases from J, with 5 bases between. This CDR3 has 12 residues. CDR1 SGHDN and CDR2 FVKESK come from the germline V gene. Points on this clone: This same CDR3 is encoded by further DNA sequences in the sample.

Data came from immunoSEQ multiplex PCR; TCRdb stores just in-frame clones and leaves some out. The sample lists hundreds of thousands of clones, 83% occurring once. The rearrangement uses TRBV14 and TRBJ1-2; TRBD1 might be the D (5 bases). This receptor was taken from a woman aged 25 to 45 with COVID-19, enrolled during active disease. Sequencing used peripheral blood. The CDR3 reads CASSQGQYGYTF. CDR3 nucleotides: TGTGCCAGCAGCCAAGGACAGTATGGCTACACCTTC.